Listed below are T cell receptor beta chains from one sample, sequenced in a study of Ad26.COV2.S vaccination and SARS-CoV-2 variants. The table came from immunoSEQ multiplex PCR; TCRdb's copy has only in-frame clones and leaves some out. The sample has approximately 300,000 clones, roughly 80% seen once. The sample here was peripheral blood, taken in a trial of Ad26.COV2.S vaccine versus placebo. These receptors all come from a person between 18 and 59 years old who received the Ad26.COV2.S COVID-19 vaccine or a placebo. CDR3s include the opening cysteine and the closing phenylalanine or tryptophan. The order of the fields is J gene, D gene, V gene, clone size, CDR3 DNA, CDR3 protein. D genes are given only for firm matches. Size tells how often a clone was seen (once, few, many) or the class of an expanded clone, and some rows leave it out.

TRBJ1-1 | NA | TRBV5-4 | once | TGTGCCAGCAGCTTAATGAAACCGAACACTGAAGCTTTCTTT | CASSLMKPNTEAFF
TRBJ1-2 | NA | TRBV2 | NA | TGTGCCAGCAGTACGGGACAAATATACTATGGCTACACCTTC | CASSTGQIYYGYTF
TRBJ1-2 | TRBD1 | TRBV5-6 | many | TGTGCCAGCAGCTTGGTGGGACAGGGATATGGCTACACCTTC | CASSLVGQGYGYTF
TRBJ1-1 | NA | TRBV7-6 | NA | TGTGCCAGCAGCTCACCTCCCGGGGCTGAAGCTTTCTTT | CASSSPPGAEAFF
TRBJ2-3 | TRBD2 | TRBV27 | NA | TGTGCCAGCAGTTTGTTCGGGGGGAGATACACAGATACGCAGTATTTT | CASSLFGGRYTDTQYF
TRBJ1-3 | NA | TRBV7-3 | NA | TGTGCCAGCAGCCTACTAAATTACGGGACGGTCCCCTCTGGAAACACCATATATTTT | CASSLLNYGTVPSGNTIYF
TRBJ1-2 | NA | TRBV10-3 | NA | TGTGCCATCAGTGAGGGACAGCCCTATGGCTACACCTTC | CAISEGQPYGYTF
TRBJ1-2 | TRBD1 | TRBV11-3 | once | TGTGCCAGCAGCGCCAGCCACGGGACAGGGGAATATGGCTACACCTTC | CASSASHGTGEYGYTF
TRBJ1-3 | NA | TRBV9 | NA | TGTGCCAGCAGCGTAGATCGGGGGTTCTCCGGAAACACCATATATTTT | CASSVDRGFSGNTIYF
TRBJ2-7 | NA | TRBV28 | NA | TGTGCCAGCGGTAAATACGAGCAGTACTTC | CASGKYEQYF
TRBJ1-4 | TRBD1 | TRBV5-8 | NA | TGTGCCAGCACCCCAGGACAGGGATGGGAAAAACTGTTTTTT | CASTPGQGWEKLFF
TRBJ2-2 | NA | TRBV6-6 | NA | TGTGCCAGCAGGCGTACCAACGGGGAGCTGTTTTTT | CASRRTNGELFF
TRBJ2-2 | NA | TRBV9 | NA | TGTGCCAGCAGCGTAGGTCCGGGGACCGGGGAGCTGTTTTTT | CASSVGPGTGELFF
TRBJ1-2 | TRBD1 | TRBV9 | NA | TGTGCCAGCAGCCCCGGGGGACAGCGCTATGGCTACACCTTC | CASSPGGQRYGYTF
TRBJ2-3 | TRBD2 | TRBV6-4 | NA | TGTGCCAGCAGTGACGGAGCGGGAAGCACAGATACGCAGTATTTT | CASSDGAGSTDTQYF